One sample yielded the 19 T cell receptor beta chains listed below, sequenced in a study of shared clonotypes between healthy human individuals. TCRdb keeps only in-frame clones here, not all; method: immunoSEQ multiplex PCR. The sample comprises about 990,000 clones, around 78% of which are singletons, and roughly 0.62% rests with the top ten. Sequenced input: memory CD4+ T cells from PBMCs. The subset is: CD45RA-negative fraction. These receptors all stem from a man between 18 and 29 years old in good health. Some clones in this sample may be carry-over from other donors' samples.

The CDR3 sequence: CASMGTGGLSYEQYF. DNA of the CDR3: TGTGCCAGCATGGGGACAGGGGGTCTCTCCTACGAGCAGTACTTC. V is TRBV27 and J is TRBJ2-7, with TRBD1 identical over 11 bases. This CDR3 has 15 residues. The ends lost 7 bases at V and 0 bases at J; junction bases unmatched: 5. The germline V gene encodes CDR1 MNHEY and CDR2 SMNVEV (reference sequence).

The chain is built from TRBV7-2 and TRBJ1-5; perhaps TRBD1 as D (5 bases). Germline-derived CDR1 and CDR2 are SGHTA and FQGNSA. Deletions cut 3 bases from V and 1 base from J, with 10 bases between. There are 15 residues in the CDR3. This CDR3 reads CASSFDSRSNQPQHF. DNA of the CDR3: TGTGCCAGCAGCTTCGACAGTCGCAGCAATCAGCCCCAGCATTTT. Drawing the rest from reference TRBV7-2 and TRBJ1-5, the complete variable domain is GAGVSQSPSNKVTEKGKDVELRCDPISGHTALYWYRQSLGQGLEFLIYFQGNSAPDKSGLPSDRFSAERTGGSVSTLTIQRTQQEDSAVYLCASSFDSRSNQPQHFGDGTRLSIL.

This clone occurred a few times. This chain links TRBV28 with TRBJ1-2; 7 bases fit TRBD1. CDR1 and CDR2 from the germline V gene are MDHEN and SYDVKM. The CDR3 loop spans 14 amino acids. Trimming cost V 8 bases and J 3 bases; bases outside gene matches: 9. The CDR3 protein is CASREDRLHYGYTF. The DNA for the CDR3 is TGTGCCAGCCGGGAGGACAGGCTCCACTATGGCTACACCTTC.

The chain couples TRBV27 to TRBJ1-5; TRBD1 is a possible D gene (6 bases). Per germline, CDR1 MNHEY and CDR2 SMNVEV (reference sequence). Trimming left V 3 bases short and J 7 bases short, with 13 bases between. The CDR3 is 14 residues long. The CDR3 nucleotides read TGTGCCAGCAGTTTGGGGGGGGCGCGGCAGCCCCAGCATTTT. Translation gives CASSLGGARQPQHF.

The chain uses TRBV6-1 and TRBJ2-4; no firm D call. Trimming left V 7 bases short and J 4 bases short, with 17 bases between. Germline CDR1 is MNHNS and CDR2 is SASEGT. This CDR3 has 15 amino acids. CDR3 residues: CASNPTSGGKNIQYF. The CDR3 DNA reads as TGTGCCAGCAACCCAACTTCGGGCGGAAAAAACATTCAGTACTTC.

The gene calls are TRBV7-3 and TRBJ2-1; 11 bases fit TRBD2. The germline CDR1 and CDR2 sequences are SGHTA and FQGTGA. V dropped 8 bases and J dropped 7; count of bases not matched to a gene: 10. This CDR3 has 15 residues. The CDR3 DNA sequence: TGTGCCAGCTCTACCACTAGCGGGAGTAGAAATGAGCAGTTCTTC. Its translation: CASSTTSGSRNEQFF.

The chain recombines TRBV21-1 with TRBJ2-7; the table's D call, TRBD1, was not checked against the DNA. TRBV21-1 counts as a pseudogene. This CDR3 contains 19 residues. CDR3 amino acids: CASSNIHRTGPGFTYEQYF. The DNA for the CDR3 is TGTGCCAGCAGCAATATACACCGAACTGGACCAGGGTTCACCTACGAGCAGTACTTC.

The rearrangement uses TRBV6-1 and TRBJ2-7; D call uncertain. V was shortened by 1 base and J by 0 bases, with 10 bases between the two germline ends. The CDR3 contains 15 residues. CDR1 and CDR2 (germline): MNHNS, SASEGT. CDR3 nucleotide sequence: TGTGCCAGCAGTGAAGTGAGTCAGAGCTCCTACGAGCAGTACTTC. Amino acids: CASSEVSQSSYEQYF.

A word on this clone: A much larger clone sits a single nucleotide away, making a read error possible. At the DNA level, this CDR3 is encoded by other sequences in the same sample as well. The rearrangement joins TRBV19 to TRBJ2-7; 9 nucleotides line up with TRBD1. The CDR3 totals 13 residues. The V gene's germline CDR1 is LNHDA and CDR2 SQIVND (reference sequence). Trimming took 6 bases from V and 4 from J; bases not matched to a gene: 4. CDR3 DNA sequence: TGTGCCAGTAGCCGGGACAGGGAATACGAGCAGTACTTC. This gives the protein CASSRDREYEQYF.

This clone was seen once. V and J are TRBV7-3 and TRBJ2-1; 8 nucleotides line up with TRBD2. The CDR3 has 16 residues. The ends lost 2 bases at V and 8 bases at J; junction bases unmatched: 11. CDR1 is SGHTA, CDR2 FQGTGA, per germline. The CDR3 DNA is TGTGCCAGCAGCTTAGAACGGCGGGAGGTTTCTGATGAGCAGTTCTTC. Its translation: CASSLERREVSDEQFF. Complete variable domain (other parts from reference TRBV7-3 and TRBJ2-1): GAGVSQTPSNKVTEKGKYVELRCDPISGHTALYWYRQSLGQGPEFLIYFQGTGAADDSGLPNDRFFAVRPEGSVSTLKIQRTERGDSAVYLCASSLERREVSDEQFFGPGTRLTVL.

V and J are TRBV23-1 and TRBJ1-2; 7 nucleotides agree with TRBD1. TRBV23-1 is filed as an ORF, its function uncertain. The CDR3 is 14 amino acids. V shed 2 bases, J shed 6 bases, and the junction held 6 bases outside the gene matches. The CDR3 nucleotides read TGCGCCAGCAGTCAACGAGGGGGCGCGCATGGCTACACCTTC. Residues: CASSQRGGAHGYTF.

This chain uses TRBV19 with TRBJ2-7; 7 bases are shared with TRBD2. From germline, CDR1 is LNHDA and CDR2 SQIVND (reference sequence). V lost 4 bases and J lost 1; bases outside the gene matches: 4. The CDR3 loop spans 14 amino acids. The CDR3 sequence: CASSKGRESYEQYF. CDR3 bases: TGTGCCAGTAGTAAAGGGAGGGAATCCTACGAGCAGTACTTC.

The V and J genes are TRBV11-2 and TRBJ1-1; D gene ambiguous. The CDR3 contains 13 residues. Germline values: CDR1 SGHAT, CDR2 FQNNGV. V lost 4 bases, J lost 0 bases, and 6 bases lay in between. The CDR3 DNA is TGTGCCAGCAGCTCCCACATGAACACTGAAGCTTTCTTT. Protein: CASSSHMNTEAFF.

This sequence joins TRBV27 and TRBJ2-7, with D possibly matching TRBD2 (6 bases). V was cut by 6 bases and J by 3 bases, with 21 bases left in between. Germline values: CDR1 MNHEY, CDR2 SMNVEV (reference sequence). This CDR3 contains 16 residues. CDR3 nucleotide sequence: TGTGCCAGCAGCCTCCCCCGCGGGGTTTTAGGCTACGAGCAGTACTTC. The encoded protein is CASSLPRGVLGYEQYF.

This CDR3 reads CASSTPGGGLPSLYGYTF. CDR3 DNA sequence: TGTGCCAGCAGCACCCCCGGTGGGGGGCTGCCCAGCCTATATGGCTACACCTTC. The chain has TRBV7-3 and TRBJ1-2, with D possibly being TRBD1 (6 bases). Trimming shortened V by 5 bases and J by 5 bases, and 27 bases separated the two germline ends. The germline gives CDR1 SGHTA, CDR2 FQGTGA. CDR3 size: 18 residues.

The J gene is TRBJ2-1, the V gene TRBV7-6; 10 bases align to TRBD2. J lost 0 bases, V lost 6 bases, and 5 bases had no gene match. CDR3 size: 16 residues. Germline V CDR1 and CDR2: SGHVS, FNYEAQ. CDR3 region: CASRGLASSSYNEQFF. The CDR3 bases are TGTGCCAGCAGGGGACTAGCGTCGAGCTCCTACAATGAGCAGTTCTTC. The complete variable domain, with remaining parts taken from reference TRBV7-6 and TRBJ2-1, reads GAGVSQSPRYKVTKRGQDVALRCDPISGHVSLYWYRQALGQGPEFLTYFNYEAQQDKSGLPNDRFSAERPEGSISTLTIQRTEQRDSAMYRCASRGLASSSYNEQFFGPGTRLTVL.

The chain links TRBV30 to TRBJ2-1; D is unclear. The CDR3 is 14 amino acids. Trimming pared 0 bases from V and 7 bases from J, leaving 13 bases between. In germline, CDR1 is GTSNPN, CDR2 SVGIG (reference sequence). The CDR3 loop is CAWSVLSARNEQFF. CDR3 coding DNA: TGTGCCTGGAGTGTACTTTCAGCGAGAAATGAGCAGTTCTTC.

The V call is TRBV7-3, the J call TRBJ2-1, with 10 nucleotides matching TRBD2. The CDR3 length is 15 residues. The trim removed 1 base at V and 8 bases at J, leaving 5 bases unmatched. Per germline, CDR1 SGHTA and CDR2 FQGTGA. The CDR3 loop is CASSLNPSGRHEQFF. The CDR3 DNA sequence: TGTGCCAGCAGCTTAAATCCTAGCGGGAGACATGAGCAGTTCTTC.

The sample holds many counts of this clone. This sequence joins TRBV11-2 and TRBJ2-1, with TRBD2 identical over 9 bases. The CDR3 totals 17 residues. Germline CDR1 is SGHAT and CDR2 is FQNNGV. V shed 7 bases and J 10 bases; nucleotides not matched to a gene: 20. The CDR3 is CASTQAGASGNFGEQFF. For the CDR3, the DNA is TGTGCCAGCACCCAAGCCGGGGCTAGCGGGAACTTCGGGGAGCAGTTCTTC. Supplemented by reference TRBV11-2 and TRBJ2-1, the full variable domain reads EAGVAQSPRYKIIEKRQSVAFWCNPISGHATLYWYQQILGQGPKLLIQFQNNGVVDDSQLPKDRFSAERLKGVDSTLKIQPAKLEDSAVYLCASTQAGASGNFGEQFFGPGTRLTVL.